The 31 T cell receptor beta chains below come from one sample, sequenced in a study of CD8+ T cells in alopecia areata. Sequencing used cDNA as its template, made by extracting RNA and reverse transcribing it. Measured with immunoSEQ multiplex PCR; TCRdb has only the in-frame clones, and not every one. The top ten hold approximately 3.4% of the sample, which has approximately 200,000 clones, 60% to 70% seen once. The sample's treatment: oral pan-JAK inhibitor, 5-10 mg twice daily. The sample here was CD4+ T cells sorted from blood, taken at week 4, from a patient treated with tofacitinib. The receptors here all came from a human donor with alopecia areata.

This clone has just a few counts. The chain uses TRBV4-2 and TRBJ2-5, with TRBD2 as a possible D gene (7 bases). V lost 0 bases and J lost 5, with 22 bases in between. The CDR3 contains 18 residues. Germline CDR1 reads LGHNA; CDR2 reads YNFKEQ. The CDR3 here is CASSQDRGGGRLEETQYF. CDR3 in DNA: TGTGCCAGCAGCCAAGATCGGGGCGGGGGCCGACTGGAGGAGACCCAGTACTTC.

The CDR3 spells CASSLELAGSYGYTF. The DNA for the CDR3 is TGCGCCAGCAGCTTGGAACTTGCAGGGTCCTATGGCTACACCTTC. The V gene is TRBV5-1, the J gene TRBJ1-2; weak D call: TRBD1 (5 bases). Looked up from germline, CDR1 is SGHRS and CDR2 is YFSETQ. The CDR3 has 15 residues. The V gene lost 0 bases and the J gene lost 4 bases, with 13 bases spanning the gap.

This clone was picked up a small number of times. The chain combines TRBV12-5 with TRBJ2-2; 9 bases align to TRBD1. After removal of 7 bases from V and 1 base from J, the junction contained 4 bases not matched to a gene. CDR3 size: 15 residues. The germline V gene has CDR1 LGHNT and CDR2 FRNRAP. The CDR3 sequence is CASVRGQGNTGELFF. The CDR3 nucleotides are TGTGCTAGTGTTCGGGGACAGGGGAACACCGGGGAGCTGTTTTTT.

The CDR3 DNA reads TGCAGTGCTGTGGTCACAGATACGCAGTATTTT. Translated, it gives CSAVVTDTQYF. The chain combines TRBV20-1 with TRBJ2-3; D gene unclear. V gave up 5 bases and J gave up 2 bases, with 5 bases separating them. CDR1 is DFQATT, CDR2 SNEGSKA, per germline (reference sequence). The CDR3 totals 11 residues.

The chain recombines TRBV27 with TRBJ2-7; perhaps TRBD1 as D (5 bases). The CDR3 extends over 15 amino acids. V lost 8 bases to trimming and J lost 1 base, with 18 bases between them. The germline CDR1 and CDR2 sequences are MNHEY and SMNVEV (reference sequence). CDR3 protein: CASGELGQESYEQYF. The CDR3 region has the DNA TGTGCCAGCGGGGAACTGGGGCAGGAATCCTACGAGCAGTACTTC.

This rearrangement joins TRBV19 to TRBJ1-5; TRBD1 matches at 7 bases. The ends lost 7 bases at V and 4 bases at J; junction bases unmatched: 13. The CDR3 consists of 16 residues. CDR1 is LNHDA, CDR2 SQIVND, per germline (reference sequence). The CDR3 reads CASTSRDRGKNQPQHF. In nucleotides, the CDR3 is TGTGCCAGTACCAGCAGGGACAGAGGCAAAAATCAGCCCCAGCATTTT.

The chain uses TRBV29-1 and TRBJ2-7; a weak D match, TRBD1 (5 bases). V was cut by 7 bases and J by 2 bases, with 15 bases left in between. The germline CDR1 and CDR2 sequences are SQVTM and ANQGSEA. The CDR3 is 13 residues long. CDR3 sequence: CSGTLGPTYEQYF. DNA for the CDR3: TGCAGCGGGACACTGGGCCCGACCTACGAGCAGTACTTC.

The chain joins TRBV29-1 to TRBJ2-5; D is unresolved. Trimming pared 0 bases from V and 5 bases from J, leaving 7 bases between. The CDR3 length is 12 residues. The germline CDR1 and CDR2 sequences are SQVTM and ANQGSEA. In DNA, the CDR3 is TGCAGCGTTGAAGAAAACAGTGAGACCCAGTACTTC. Encoded protein: CSVEENSETQYF.

This CDR3 is CASSLGTGIEQYF. The CDR3 region has the DNA TGTGCCAGCAGCTTGGGGACAGGAATCGAGCAGTACTTC. The chain has TRBV7-2 and TRBJ2-5; 8 bases fit TRBD1. TRBJ2-7 matches the DNA end more closely, so the J call is doubtful. The CDR3 consists of 13 residues. Per germline, CDR1 SGHTA and CDR2 FQGNSA.

The gene calls are TRBV29-1 and TRBJ2-1; D possibly corresponds to TRBD1 (6 bases). The CDR3 is made up of 9 amino acids. With 2 bases removed from V and 14 bases from J, the gap between germline ends came to 7 bases. The germline V gene encodes CDR1 SQVTM and CDR2 ANQGSEA. In DNA, the CDR3 is TGCAGCGTTGAACGACAGGAGTTCTTC. This sequence encodes CSVERQEFF.

The V call is TRBV2, the J call TRBJ2-5; 9 positions agree with TRBD2. This CDR3 is 16 amino acids long. With 6 bases clipped from V and 5 bases from J, the junction kept 13 bases outside the gene matches. Germline CDR1 SNHLY, CDR2 FYNNEI. CDR3 sequence (DNA): TGTGCCAGCAGCCACGGGACTAGCAAAGAAGGGGAGACCCAGTACTTC. Encoded protein: CASSHGTSKEGETQYF.

The chain uses TRBV30 and TRBJ2-5, with 7 bases that match TRBD2. Losses at the gene ends were 3 bases for V and 1 base for J; bases not matched to a gene: 8. CDR1 GTSNPN and CDR2 SVGIG come from the germline V gene (reference sequence). CDR3 length: 15 residues. The CDR3 here is CAWRAGLAVQETQYF. The CDR3 nucleotides read TGTGCCTGGAGGGCCGGTCTAGCGGTCCAAGAGACCCAGTACTTC.

V gene TRBV15 combines with J gene TRBJ1-2; D gene ambiguous. Germline V gene sequence: CDR1 LNHNV, CDR2 YYDKDF (reference sequence). CDR3 size: 13 residues. Trimming cost V 0 bases and J 6 bases, with 8 bases left between them. CDR3 amino acids: CATSREYGDGYTF. DNA of the CDR3: TGTGCCACCAGCAGAGAGTATGGGGATGGCTACACCTTC.

The chain uses TRBV18 and TRBJ1-6; D remains unclear. The length of the CDR3 is 13 residues. The germline gives CDR1 KGHSH, CDR2 LQKENI. V gave up 3 bases and J gave up 7 bases, with 7 bases separating them. CDR3 nucleotides: TGTGCCAGCTCACCGAACGGCAATTCACCCCTCCACTTT. Translated: CASSPNGNSPLHF.

This clone was detected only a few times. This rearrangement joins TRBV10-3 to TRBJ2-7, with 10 bases matching TRBD1. Germline V lookup: CDR1 ENHRY, CDR2 SYGVKD. V was pared by 6 bases and J by 6 bases, with 8 bases of the junction left unmatched. CDR3 size: 14 residues. The CDR3 sequence: CAIRPGQGLGEQYF. The CDR3 nucleotides read TGTGCCATCAGACCGGGACAGGGGTTGGGCGAGCAGTACTTC.

The chain uses TRBV5-1 and TRBJ2-5; D possibly corresponds to TRBD1 (5 bases). Germline lookup yields CDR1 SGHRS and CDR2 YFSETQ. V lost 0 bases, J lost 5 bases, and 11 bases lay in between. This CDR3 is 14 amino acids long. CDR3 in amino acids: CASSLEGVGETQYF. The DNA of the CDR3 is TGCGCCAGCAGCTTGGAAGGGGTAGGGGAGACCCAGTACTTC. Filled out from reference TRBV5-1 and TRBJ2-5, the complete variable domain reads KAGVTQTPRYLIKTRGQQVTLSCSPISGHRSVSWYQQTPGQGLQFLFEYFSETQRNKGNFPGRFSGRQFSNSRSEMNVSTLELGDSALYLCASSLEGVGETQYFGPGTRLLVL.

CDR3: CASSLERGHTEAFF. The CDR3 nucleotides read TGTGCCAGCAGCTTAGAGCGGGGTCACACTGAAGCTTTCTTT. The chain joins TRBV7-9 to TRBJ1-1; D is ambiguous. Trimming pared 1 base from V and 3 bases from J, leaving 9 bases between. The length of the CDR3 is 14 residues. Germline-derived CDR1 and CDR2 are SEHNR and FQNEAQ (reference sequence). The variable domain in full, completed from reference TRBV7-9 and TRBJ1-1, reads DTGVSQNPRHKITKRGQNVTFRCDPISEHNRLYWYRQTLGQGPEFLTYFQNEAQLEKSRLLSDRFSAERPKGSFSTLEIQRTEQGDSAMYLCASSLERGHTEAFFGQGTRLTVV.

The chain is built from TRBV28 and TRBJ2-2, with D unresolved. With 5 bases removed from V and 2 bases from J, the gap between germline ends came to 3 bases. Germline V gene lookup returns CDR1 MDHEN and CDR2 SYDVKM. This CDR3 spans 12 amino acids. CDR3 region: CASSSNTGELFF. In DNA, the CDR3 is TGTGCCAGCAGTAGTAACACCGGGGAGCTGTTTTTT.

The chain employs TRBV29-1 and TRBJ1-5; 7 bases line up with TRBD1. The CDR3 extends over 13 amino acids. J was trimmed by 3 bases and V by 6 bases; bases with no gene match: 5. Germline V gives CDR1 SQVTM, CDR2 ANQGSEA. This CDR3 reads CSVVQGINQPQHF. The DNA for the CDR3 is TGCAGCGTAGTACAGGGGATCAATCAGCCCCAGCATTTT.

This clone was counted only a few times. The CDR3 reads CASSDMTGSQETQYF. DNA for the CDR3: TGTGCCAGCAGCGACATGACTGGTTCCCAAGAGACCCAGTACTTC. The genes are TRBV5-4 and TRBJ2-5; no clear D gene. The V gene lost 4 bases and the J gene lost 1 base, with 14 bases spanning the gap. The V gene's germline CDR1 is SGHNT and CDR2 YYREEE (reference sequence). This CDR3 has 15 amino acids.

This clone was observed a few times. The gene calls are TRBV30 and TRBJ2-7, with TRBD2 as a possible D gene (6 bases). The CDR3 sequence is 13 residues long. Germline V lookup: CDR1 GTSNPN, CDR2 SVGIG (reference sequence). Trimming left V 3 bases short and J 3 bases short, with 12 bases between. The chain's CDR3 is CAWRRDSFYEQYF. As DNA, the CDR3 is TGTGCCTGGAGACGGGACTCCTTCTACGAGCAGTACTTC. Together with reference TRBV30 and TRBJ2-7, the CDR3 gives the full variable domain: SQTIHQWPATLVQPVGSPLSLECTVEGTSNPNLYWYRQAAGRGLQLLFYSVGIGQISSEVPQNLSASRPQDRQFILSSKKLLLSDSGFYLCAWRRDSFYEQYFGPGTRLTVT.

The chain couples TRBV14 to TRBJ1-1; D gene uncertain. This CDR3 contains 13 residues. Trimming stripped 3 bases from V and 11 bases from J, with 16 bases between. Germline V gene sequence: CDR1 SGHDN, CDR2 FVKESK. The CDR3 protein is CASSQLPQTAAFF. The CDR3 DNA is TGTGCCAGCAGCCAGCTTCCACAGACGGCTGCTTTCTTT.

The chain uses TRBV5-1 and TRBJ2-3; either TRBD1 or TRBD2 may supply D (5 bases each). The CDR3 runs 15 residues. Looked up from germline, CDR1 is SGHRS and CDR2 is YFSETQ. V was clipped by 0 bases and J by 2 bases, with 10 bases between them. The CDR3 DNA reads as TGCGCCAGCAGCTTGGGGGACGGCCCCACAGATACGCAGTATTTT. Protein: CASSLGDGPTDTQYF.

This chain uses TRBV6-5 with TRBJ2-7; D may be TRBD2 (6 bases). The V gene's germline CDR1 is MNHEY and CDR2 SVGAGI. This CDR3 is 15 amino acids long. Trimming cost V 5 bases and J 5 bases, with 19 bases left between them. The CDR3, as DNA: TGTGCCAGCAGTCCTACACTGGAGGGGTGGCACGAGCAGTACTTC. It translates to CASSPTLEGWHEQYF.

This clone was recorded once. The genes are TRBV30 and TRBJ1-6, with D perhaps TRBD1 (5 bases). This CDR3 comprises 15 residues. Per germline, CDR1 GTSNPN and CDR2 SVGIG (reference sequence). V dropped 0 bases and J dropped 10 bases, with 16 bases sitting between them. This CDR3 reads CAWSVGSGRTSPLHF. In DNA form, the CDR3 reads TGTGCCTGGAGTGTAGGTTCAGGGCGAACGTCACCCCTCCACTTT.

The rearrangement joins TRBV6-6 to TRBJ2-1, with a weak D call TRBD2 (5 bases). With 10 bases removed from V and 4 bases from J, the gap between germline ends came to 17 bases. This CDR3 is built from 14 residues. Per the germline V gene, CDR1 is MNHNY and CDR2 is SVGAGI (reference sequence). The CDR3 here is CATSRDRGYNEQFF. In DNA, the CDR3 is TGTGCCACCTCCCGGGATCGCGGGTACAATGAGCAGTTCTTC.

The gene calls are TRBV28 and TRBJ2-5, with 11 bases matching TRBD2. The CDR3 spans 16 residues. V shed 8 bases and J 4 bases; nucleotides not matched to a gene: 12. Per the germline V gene, CDR1 is MDHEN and CDR2 is SYDVKM. CDR3 in amino acids: CASSSSGGLPSETQYF. The CDR3 bases are TGTGCCAGCTCTTCTAGCGGGGGGTTACCCTCAGAGACCCAGTACTTC.

This chain joins TRBV4-1 and TRBJ1-4, with no clear D. This CDR3 spans 14 amino acids. The V gene lost 4 bases and the J gene lost 0 bases, with 6 bases spanning the gap. In germline, CDR1 is MGHRA, CDR2 YSYEKL. The CDR3 protein is CASSRTTTNEKLFF. Here the CDR3 DNA reads TGCGCCAGCAGCCGGACCACAACTAATGAAAAACTGTTTTTT.

This clone appeared a few times. The V call is TRBV11-3, the J call TRBJ2-1, with TRBD2 matching 7 bases. CDR1 is SGHNT, CDR2 YENEEA, per germline. Trimming removed 0 bases from V and 11 bases from J; junction bases left unmatched: 4. The CDR3 totals 13 residues. The CDR3: CASSLEAGQQQFF. The CDR3 DNA follows: TGTGCCAGCAGCTTAGAAGCGGGGCAGCAGCAGTTCTTC.

Only a few counts were recorded for this clone. The chain uses TRBV4-1 and TRBJ2-2, with TRBD2 identical over 14 bases. CDR1 is MGHRA, CDR2 YSYEKL, per germline. The V and J ends lost 2 bases and 4 bases, in that order; junction bases with no gene match: 3. This CDR3 is built from 17 residues. CDR3 in amino acids: CASSQPGLAGGTGELFF. The CDR3, as DNA: TGCGCCAGCAGCCAACCAGGACTAGCGGGGGGCACCGGGGAGCTGTTTTTT.

This clone was detected once. The chain uses TRBV2 and TRBJ1-1; D unresolved. Trimming took off 3 bases at V and 0 bases at J, with 5 bases between the two ends. Looked up from germline, CDR1 is SNHLY and CDR2 is FYNNEI. The CDR3 loop spans 13 amino acids. The DNA for the CDR3 is TGTGCCAGCAGTGATGGGATGAACACTGAAGCTTTCTTT. It is translated as CASSDGMNTEAFF.